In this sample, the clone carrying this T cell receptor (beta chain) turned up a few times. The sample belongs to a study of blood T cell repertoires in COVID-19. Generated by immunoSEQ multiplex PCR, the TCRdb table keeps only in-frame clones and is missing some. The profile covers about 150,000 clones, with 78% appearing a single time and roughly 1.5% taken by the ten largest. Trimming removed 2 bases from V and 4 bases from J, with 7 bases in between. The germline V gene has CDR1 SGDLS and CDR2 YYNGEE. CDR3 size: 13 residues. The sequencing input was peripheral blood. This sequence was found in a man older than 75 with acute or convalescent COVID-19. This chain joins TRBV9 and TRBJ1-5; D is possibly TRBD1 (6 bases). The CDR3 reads CASSVDRNQPQHF. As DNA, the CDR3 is TGTGCCAGCAGCGTTGACAGGAATCAGCCCCAGCATTTT. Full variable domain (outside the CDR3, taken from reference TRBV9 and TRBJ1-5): DSGVTQTPKHLITATGQRVTLRCSPRSGDLSVYWYQQSLDQGLQFLIQYYNGEERAKGNILERFSAQQFPDLHSELNLSSLELGDSALYFCASSVDRNQPQHFGDGTRLSIL.